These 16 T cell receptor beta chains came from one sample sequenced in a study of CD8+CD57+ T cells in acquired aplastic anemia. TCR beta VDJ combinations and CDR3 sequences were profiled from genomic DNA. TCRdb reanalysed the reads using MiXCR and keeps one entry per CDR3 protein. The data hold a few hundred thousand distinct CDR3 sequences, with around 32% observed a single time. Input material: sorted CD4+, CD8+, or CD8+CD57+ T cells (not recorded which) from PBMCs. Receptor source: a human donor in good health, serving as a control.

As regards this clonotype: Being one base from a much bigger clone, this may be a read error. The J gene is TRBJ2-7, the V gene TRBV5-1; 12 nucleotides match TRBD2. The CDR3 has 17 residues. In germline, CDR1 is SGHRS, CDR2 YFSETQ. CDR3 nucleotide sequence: TGCGCCAGCGGCTTGGACCTAGCGGGAGGGCCGCCCTACGAGCAGTACTTC. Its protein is CASGLDLAGGPPYEQYF. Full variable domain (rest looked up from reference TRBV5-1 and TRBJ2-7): KAGVTQTPRYLIKTRGQQVTLSCSPISGHRSVSWYQQTPGQGLQFLFEYFSETQRNKGNFPGRFSGRQFSNSRSEMNVSTLELGDSALYLCASGLDLAGGPPYEQYFGPGTRLTVT.

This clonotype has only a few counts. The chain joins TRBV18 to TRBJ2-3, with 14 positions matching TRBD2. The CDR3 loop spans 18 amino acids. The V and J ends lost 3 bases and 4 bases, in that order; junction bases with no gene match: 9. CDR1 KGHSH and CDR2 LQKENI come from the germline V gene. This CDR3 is CASSPAPGLAGVADTQYF. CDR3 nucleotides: TGTGCCAGCTCACCGGCACCGGGACTAGCGGGAGTGGCAGATACGCAGTATTTT.

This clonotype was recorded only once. CDR3 region: CASQGRLGGGTGEKLFF. In nucleotides, the CDR3 is TGTGCCAGTCAGGGTCGACTTGGGGGGGGAACGGGGGAAAAACTGTTTTTT. The chain carries TRBV6-1 and TRBJ1-4; D is perhaps TRBD1 (5 bases). The length of the CDR3 is 17 residues. Germline V gene lookup returns CDR1 MNHNS and CDR2 SASEGT. Trimming shortened V by 9 bases and J by 8 bases, and 28 bases separated the two germline ends.

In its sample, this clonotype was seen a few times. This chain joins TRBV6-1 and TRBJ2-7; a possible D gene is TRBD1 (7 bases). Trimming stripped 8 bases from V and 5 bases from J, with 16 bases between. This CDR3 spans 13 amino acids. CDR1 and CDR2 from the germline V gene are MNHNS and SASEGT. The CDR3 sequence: CASGGTVDNEQYF. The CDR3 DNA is TGTGCCAGCGGCGGGACAGTTGACAACGAGCAGTACTTC.

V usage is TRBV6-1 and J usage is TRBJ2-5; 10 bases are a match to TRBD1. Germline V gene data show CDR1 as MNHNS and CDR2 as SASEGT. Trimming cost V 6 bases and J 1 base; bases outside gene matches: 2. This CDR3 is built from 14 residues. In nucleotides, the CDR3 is TGTGCCAGCAGACGGACAGGGGGCCAAGAGACCCAGTACTTC. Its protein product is CASRRTGGQETQYF.

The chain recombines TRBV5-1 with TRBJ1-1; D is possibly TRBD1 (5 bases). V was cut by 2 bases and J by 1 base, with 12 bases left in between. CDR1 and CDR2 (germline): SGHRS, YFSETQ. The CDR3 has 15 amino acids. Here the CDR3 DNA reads TGCGCCAGCAGCTTTCGAGGGGCCGCGAACACTGAAGCTTTCTTT. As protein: CASSFRGAANTEAFF.

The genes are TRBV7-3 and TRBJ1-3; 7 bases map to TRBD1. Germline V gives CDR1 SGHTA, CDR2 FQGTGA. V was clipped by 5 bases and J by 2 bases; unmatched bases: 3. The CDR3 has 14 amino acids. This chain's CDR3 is CASSRDRAGNTIYF. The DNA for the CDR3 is TGTGCCAGCAGCCGCGACAGGGCTGGAAACACCATATATTTT.

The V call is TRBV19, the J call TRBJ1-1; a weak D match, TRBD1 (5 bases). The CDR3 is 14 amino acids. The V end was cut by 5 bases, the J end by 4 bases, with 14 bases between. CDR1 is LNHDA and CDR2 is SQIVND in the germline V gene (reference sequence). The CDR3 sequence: CASSQWQGLTEAFF. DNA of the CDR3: TGTGCCAGTAGTCAATGGCAGGGTCTCACTGAAGCTTTCTTT.

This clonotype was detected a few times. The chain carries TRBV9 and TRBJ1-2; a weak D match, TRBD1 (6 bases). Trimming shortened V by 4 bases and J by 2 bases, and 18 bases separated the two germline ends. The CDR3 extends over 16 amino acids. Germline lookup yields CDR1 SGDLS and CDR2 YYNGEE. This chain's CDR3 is CASSPRGSGTNYGYTF. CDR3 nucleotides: TGTGCCAGCAGCCCCCGGGGGTCGGGGACAAACTATGGCTACACCTTC. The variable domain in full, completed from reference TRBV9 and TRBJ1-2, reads DSGVTQTPKHLITATGQRVTLRCSPRSGDLSVYWYQQSLDQGLQFLIQYYNGEERAKGNILERFSAQQFPDLHSELNLSSLELGDSALYFCASSPRGSGTNYGYTFGSGTRLTVV.

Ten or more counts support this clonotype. This chain's CDR3 is CASSLGTGYYEQYF. CDR3 sequence (DNA): TGTGCCAGCAGCTTAGGGACAGGGTACTACGAGCAGTACTTC. The rearrangement joins TRBV7-3 to TRBJ2-7, with 9 bases identical to TRBD1. CDR1 is SGHTA and CDR2 is FQGTGA in the germline V gene. This CDR3 contains 14 residues. With 2 bases clipped from V and 3 bases from J, the junction kept 2 bases outside the gene matches. Supplemented by reference TRBV7-3 and TRBJ2-7, the full variable domain reads GAGVSQTPSNKVTEKGKYVELRCDPISGHTALYWYRQSLGQGPEFLIYFQGTGAADDSGLPNDRFFAVRPEGSVSTLKIQRTERGDSAVYLCASSLGTGYYEQYFGPGTRLTVT.

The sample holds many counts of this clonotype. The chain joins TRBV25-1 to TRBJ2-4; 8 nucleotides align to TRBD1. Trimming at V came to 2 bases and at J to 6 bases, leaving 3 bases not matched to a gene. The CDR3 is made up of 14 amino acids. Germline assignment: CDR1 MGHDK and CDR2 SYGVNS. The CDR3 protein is CASSEPGQGNIQYF. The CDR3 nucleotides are TGTGCCAGCAGTGAACCTGGACAGGGAAACATTCAGTACTTC.

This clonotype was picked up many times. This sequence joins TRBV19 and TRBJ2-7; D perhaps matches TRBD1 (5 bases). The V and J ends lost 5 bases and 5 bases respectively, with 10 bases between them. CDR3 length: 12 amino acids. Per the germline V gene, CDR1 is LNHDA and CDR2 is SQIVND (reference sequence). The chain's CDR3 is CASSQGVHEQYF. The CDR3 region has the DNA TGTGCCAGTAGTCAAGGGGTCCACGAGCAGTACTTC.

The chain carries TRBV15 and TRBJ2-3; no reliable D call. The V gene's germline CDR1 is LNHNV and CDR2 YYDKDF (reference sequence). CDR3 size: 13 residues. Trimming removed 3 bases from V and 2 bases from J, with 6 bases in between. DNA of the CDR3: TGTGCCACCAGCAGTGATGTCACAGATACGCAGTATTTT. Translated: CATSSDVTDTQYF.

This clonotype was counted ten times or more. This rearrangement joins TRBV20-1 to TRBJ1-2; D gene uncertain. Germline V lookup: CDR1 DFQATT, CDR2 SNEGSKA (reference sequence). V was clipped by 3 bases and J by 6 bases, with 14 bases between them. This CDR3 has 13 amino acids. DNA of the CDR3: TGCAGTGCTAGGGATCGCTCGGGCCATGGCTACACCTTC. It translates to CSARDRSGHGYTF.

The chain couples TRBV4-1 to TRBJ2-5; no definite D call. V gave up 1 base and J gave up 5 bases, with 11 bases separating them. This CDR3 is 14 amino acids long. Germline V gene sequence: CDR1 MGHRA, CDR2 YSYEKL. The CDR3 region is CASSQGSMVETQYF. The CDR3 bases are TGCGCCAGCAGCCAAGGGTCCATGGTGGAGACCCAGTACTTC.

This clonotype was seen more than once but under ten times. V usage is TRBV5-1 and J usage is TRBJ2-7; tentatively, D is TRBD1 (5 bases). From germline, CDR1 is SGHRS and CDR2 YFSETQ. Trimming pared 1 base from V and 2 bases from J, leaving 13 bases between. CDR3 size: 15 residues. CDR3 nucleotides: TGCGCCAGCAGCTTGCGTACAGACAGAACCTACGAGCAGTACTTC. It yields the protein CASSLRTDRTYEQYF.